What follows describes a single TCR beta chain. Its antigen is not identified. TCRdb reprocessed the 5' RACE reads with MiXCR, giving one entry per CDR3 protein. The sample shows around 1.7 million distinct CDR3 sequences, under 35% of them seen only once. The data derive from a study of identical twins. Findings and caveats of the study: Twin sharing of out-of-frame TCR alpha was underestimated by models in monozygotic pairs. Analyses based on zero insertions could be partly confounded by invariant MAIT and iNKT cells. Instead of following the same donors, the conclusions were based on cross-sectional statistical analysis.

The CDR3 contains 13 residues. The ends were cut back, 4 bases at V and 0 bases at J, with 9 bases in the middle. The germline gives CDR1 SQVTM, CDR2 ANQGSEA. Sequencing was done on a sample of cord blood. This clonotype was sampled from a newborn girl in good health. The gene calls are TRBV29-1 and TRBJ1-1, with D hard to call. CDR3 sequence (DNA): TGCAGCGTTGCCCAAGTCCTGAACACTGAAGCTTTCTTT. The encoded protein is CSVAQVLNTEAFF.